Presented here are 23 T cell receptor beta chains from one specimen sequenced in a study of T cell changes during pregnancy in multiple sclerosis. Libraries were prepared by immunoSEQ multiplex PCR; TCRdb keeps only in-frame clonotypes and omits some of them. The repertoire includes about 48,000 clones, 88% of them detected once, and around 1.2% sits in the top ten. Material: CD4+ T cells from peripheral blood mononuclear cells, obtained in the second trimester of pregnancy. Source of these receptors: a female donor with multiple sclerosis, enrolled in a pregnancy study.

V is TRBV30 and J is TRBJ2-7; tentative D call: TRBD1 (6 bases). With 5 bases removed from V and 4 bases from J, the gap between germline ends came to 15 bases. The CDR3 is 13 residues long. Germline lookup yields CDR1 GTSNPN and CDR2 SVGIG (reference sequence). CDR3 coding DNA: TGTGCCTGGTACAGGGTAAGCATGTACGAGCAGTACTTC. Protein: CAWYRVSMYEQYF. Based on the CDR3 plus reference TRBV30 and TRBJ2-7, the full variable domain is SQTIHQWPATLVQPVGSPLSLECTVEGTSNPNLYWYRQAAGRGLQLLFYSVGIGQISSEVPQNLSASRPQDRQFILSSKKLLLSDSGFYLCAWYRVSMYEQYFGPGTRLTVT.

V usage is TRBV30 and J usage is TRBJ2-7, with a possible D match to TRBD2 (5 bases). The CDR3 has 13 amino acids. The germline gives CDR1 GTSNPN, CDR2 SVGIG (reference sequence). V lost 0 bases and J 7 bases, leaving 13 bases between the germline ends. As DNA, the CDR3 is TGTGCCTGGAGTGTACAACCGGGCGGGGAGCAGTACTTC. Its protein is CAWSVQPGGEQYF.

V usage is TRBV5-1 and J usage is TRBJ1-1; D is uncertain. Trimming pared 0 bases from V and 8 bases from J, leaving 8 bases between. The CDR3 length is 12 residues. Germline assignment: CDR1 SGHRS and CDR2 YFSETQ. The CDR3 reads CASSLESGEAFF. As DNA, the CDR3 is TGCGCCAGCAGCTTGGAGAGCGGGGAAGCTTTCTTT.

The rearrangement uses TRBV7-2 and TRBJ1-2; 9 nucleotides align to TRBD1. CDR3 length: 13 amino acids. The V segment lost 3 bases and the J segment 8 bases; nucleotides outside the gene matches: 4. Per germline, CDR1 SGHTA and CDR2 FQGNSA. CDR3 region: CASSFGTGNGYTF. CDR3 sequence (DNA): TGTGCCAGCAGCTTCGGGACAGGGAACGGCTACACCTTC.

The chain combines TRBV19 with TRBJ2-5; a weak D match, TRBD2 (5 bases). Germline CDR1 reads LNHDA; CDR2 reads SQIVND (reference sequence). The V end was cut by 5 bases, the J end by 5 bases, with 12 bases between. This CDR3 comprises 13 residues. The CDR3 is CASSGSPKETQYF. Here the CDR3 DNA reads TGTGCCAGTAGTGGGAGCCCTAAGGAGACCCAGTACTTC.

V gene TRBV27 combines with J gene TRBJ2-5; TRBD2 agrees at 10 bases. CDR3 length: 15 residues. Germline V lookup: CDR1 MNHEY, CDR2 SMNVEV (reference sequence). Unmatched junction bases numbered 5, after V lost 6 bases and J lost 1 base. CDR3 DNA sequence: TGTGCCAGCAGCCTTTGGACTAGCGGCCAAGAGACCCAGTACTTC. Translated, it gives CASSLWTSGQETQYF.

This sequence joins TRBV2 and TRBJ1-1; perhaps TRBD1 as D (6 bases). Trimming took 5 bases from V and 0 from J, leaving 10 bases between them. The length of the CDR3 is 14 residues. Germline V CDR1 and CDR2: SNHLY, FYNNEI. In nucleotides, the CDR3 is TGTGCCAGCAGTAAACAGGGTGTGAACACTGAAGCTTTCTTT. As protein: CASSKQGVNTEAFF.

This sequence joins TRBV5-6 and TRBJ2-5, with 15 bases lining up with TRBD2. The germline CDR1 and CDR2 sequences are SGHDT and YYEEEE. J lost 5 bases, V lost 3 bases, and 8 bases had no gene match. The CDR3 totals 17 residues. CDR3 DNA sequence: TGTGCCAGCAGCTGGCGGACTAGCGGGAGGGCGAGGGAGACCCAGTACTTC. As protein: CASSWRTSGRARETQYF.

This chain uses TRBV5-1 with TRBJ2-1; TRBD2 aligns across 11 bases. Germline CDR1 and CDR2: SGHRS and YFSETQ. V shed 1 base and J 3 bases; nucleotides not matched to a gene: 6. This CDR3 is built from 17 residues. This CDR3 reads CASSLNPGTSGYNEQFF. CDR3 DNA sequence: TGCGCCAGCAGCTTGAACCCAGGGACTAGCGGCTACAATGAGCAGTTCTTC.

CDR3 sequence reads: CASSPPGKSYNEQFF. CDR3 nucleotide sequence: TGCGCCAGCAGCCCCCCCGGGAAGTCCTACAATGAGCAGTTCTTC. The chain recombines TRBV5-1 with TRBJ2-1; TRBD2 is a possible D gene (5 bases). The CDR3 is made up of 15 amino acids. The germline V gene has CDR1 SGHRS and CDR2 YFSETQ. Trimming removed 4 bases from V and 1 base from J, with 12 bases in between.

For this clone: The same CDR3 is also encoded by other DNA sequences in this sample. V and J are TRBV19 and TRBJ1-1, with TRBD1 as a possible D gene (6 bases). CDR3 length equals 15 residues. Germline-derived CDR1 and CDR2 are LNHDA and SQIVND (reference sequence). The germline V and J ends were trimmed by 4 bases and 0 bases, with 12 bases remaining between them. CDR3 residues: CASSTSTGVNTEAFF. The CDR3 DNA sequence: TGTGCCAGTAGTACCTCGACAGGCGTGAACACTGAAGCTTTCTTT.

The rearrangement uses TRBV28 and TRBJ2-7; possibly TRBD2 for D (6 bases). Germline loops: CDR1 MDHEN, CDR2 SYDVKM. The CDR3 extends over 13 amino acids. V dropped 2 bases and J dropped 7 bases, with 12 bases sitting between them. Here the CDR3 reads CASSLPAGREQYF. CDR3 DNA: TGTGCCAGCAGTTTACCGGCAGGGAGGGAGCAGTACTTC.

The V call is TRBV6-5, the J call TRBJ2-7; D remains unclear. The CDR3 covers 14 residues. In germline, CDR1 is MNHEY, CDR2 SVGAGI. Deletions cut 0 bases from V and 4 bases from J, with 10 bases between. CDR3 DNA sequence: TGTGCCAGCAGTTACTCGAGCGTCGTTTACGAGCAGTACTTC. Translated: CASSYSSVVYEQYF.

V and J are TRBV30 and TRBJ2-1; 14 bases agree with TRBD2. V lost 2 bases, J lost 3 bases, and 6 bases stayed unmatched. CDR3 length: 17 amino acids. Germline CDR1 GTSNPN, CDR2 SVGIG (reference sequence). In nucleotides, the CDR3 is TGTGCCTGGAGTTTTGGACTAGCGGGAGGCTACTACAATGAGCAGTTCTTC. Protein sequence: CAWSFGLAGGYYNEQFF.

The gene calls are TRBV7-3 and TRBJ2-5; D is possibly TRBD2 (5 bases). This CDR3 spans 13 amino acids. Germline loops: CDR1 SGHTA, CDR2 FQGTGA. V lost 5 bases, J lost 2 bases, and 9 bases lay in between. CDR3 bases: TGTGCCAGCAGCGGAGGCATTCAAGAGACCCAGTACTTC. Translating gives CASSGGIQETQYF.

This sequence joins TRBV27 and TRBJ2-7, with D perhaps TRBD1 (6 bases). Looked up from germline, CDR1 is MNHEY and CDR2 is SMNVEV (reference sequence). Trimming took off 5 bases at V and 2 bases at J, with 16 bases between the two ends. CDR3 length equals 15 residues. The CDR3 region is CASSNTGTSTYEQYF. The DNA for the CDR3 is TGTGCCAGCAGTAATACCGGGACAAGTACCTACGAGCAGTACTTC.

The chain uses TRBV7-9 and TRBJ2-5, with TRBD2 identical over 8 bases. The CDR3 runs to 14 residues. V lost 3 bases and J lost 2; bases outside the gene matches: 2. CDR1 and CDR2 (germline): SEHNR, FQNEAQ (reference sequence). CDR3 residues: CASSFLAGQETQYF. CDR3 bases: TGTGCCAGCAGCTTCTTAGCGGGGCAAGAGACCCAGTACTTC.

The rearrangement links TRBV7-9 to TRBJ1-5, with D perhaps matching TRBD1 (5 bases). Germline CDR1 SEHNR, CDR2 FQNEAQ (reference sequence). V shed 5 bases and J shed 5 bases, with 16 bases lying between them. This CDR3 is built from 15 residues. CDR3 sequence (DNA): TGTGCCAGCAGCCCCGGCAGGGAGGGTTATCAGCCCCAGCATTTT. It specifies CASSPGREGYQPQHF.

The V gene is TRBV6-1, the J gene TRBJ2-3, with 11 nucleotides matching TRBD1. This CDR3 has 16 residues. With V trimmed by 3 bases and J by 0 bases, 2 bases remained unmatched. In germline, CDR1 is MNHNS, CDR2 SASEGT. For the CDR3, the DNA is TGTGCCAGCAGTGAGTGGACAGGGGGCAGCACAGATACGCAGTATTTT. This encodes CASSEWTGGSTDTQYF.

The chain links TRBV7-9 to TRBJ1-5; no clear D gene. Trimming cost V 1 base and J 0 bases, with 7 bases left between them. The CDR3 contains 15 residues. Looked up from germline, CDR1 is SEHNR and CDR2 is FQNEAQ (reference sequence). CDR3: CASSLGGYSNQPQHF. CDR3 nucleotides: TGTGCCAGCAGCTTAGGAGGTTATAGCAATCAGCCCCAGCATTTT.

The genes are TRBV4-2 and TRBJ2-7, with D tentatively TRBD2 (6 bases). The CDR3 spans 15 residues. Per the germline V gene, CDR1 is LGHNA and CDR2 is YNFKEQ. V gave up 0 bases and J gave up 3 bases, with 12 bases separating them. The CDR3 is CASSQESFGSYEQYF. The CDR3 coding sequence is TGTGCCAGCAGCCAAGAGTCGTTCGGGAGCTACGAGCAGTACTTC.

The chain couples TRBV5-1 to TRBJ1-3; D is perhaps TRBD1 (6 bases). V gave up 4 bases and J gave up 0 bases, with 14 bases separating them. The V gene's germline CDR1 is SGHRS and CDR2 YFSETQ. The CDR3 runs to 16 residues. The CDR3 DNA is TGCGCCAGCAGCGGGCTACGGGACAACTCTGGAAACACCATATATTTT. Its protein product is CASSGLRDNSGNTIYF. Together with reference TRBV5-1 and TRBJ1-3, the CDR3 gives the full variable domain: KAGVTQTPRYLIKTRGQQVTLSCSPISGHRSVSWYQQTPGQGLQFLFEYFSETQRNKGNFPGRFSGRQFSNSRSEMNVSTLELGDSALYLCASSGLRDNSGNTIYFGEGSWLTVV.

The CDR3 DNA reads as TGTGCCAGCAGCCACGACCCCTCAGGGGGCGTCGGCACTGAAGCTTTCTTT. Protein sequence: CASSHDPSGGVGTEAFF. The chain combines TRBV4-2 with TRBJ1-1; 8 bases are a match to TRBD1. V shed 3 bases, J shed 4 bases, and the junction held 13 bases outside the gene matches. This CDR3 is 17 amino acids long. Germline lookup yields CDR1 LGHNA and CDR2 YNFKEQ.